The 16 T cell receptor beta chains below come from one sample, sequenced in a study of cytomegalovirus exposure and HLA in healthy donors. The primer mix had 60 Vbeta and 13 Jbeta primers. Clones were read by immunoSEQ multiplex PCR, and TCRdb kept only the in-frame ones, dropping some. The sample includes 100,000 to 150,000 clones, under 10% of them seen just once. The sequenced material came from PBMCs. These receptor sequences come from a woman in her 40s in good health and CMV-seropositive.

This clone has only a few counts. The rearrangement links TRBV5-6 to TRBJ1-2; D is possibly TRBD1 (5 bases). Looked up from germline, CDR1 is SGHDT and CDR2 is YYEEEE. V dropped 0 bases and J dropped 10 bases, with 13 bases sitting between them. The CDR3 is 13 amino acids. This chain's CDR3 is CASSLGKTDNYTF. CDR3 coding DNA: TGTGCCAGCAGCTTGGGGAAGACAGATAACTACACCTTC.

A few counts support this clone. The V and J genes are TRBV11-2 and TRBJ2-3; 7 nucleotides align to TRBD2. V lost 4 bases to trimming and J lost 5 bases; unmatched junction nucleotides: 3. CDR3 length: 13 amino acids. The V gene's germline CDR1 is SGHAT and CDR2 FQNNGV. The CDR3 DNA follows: TGTGCCAGCAGCTACGCGGGGGAAGATACGCAGTATTTT. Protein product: CASSYAGEDTQYF.

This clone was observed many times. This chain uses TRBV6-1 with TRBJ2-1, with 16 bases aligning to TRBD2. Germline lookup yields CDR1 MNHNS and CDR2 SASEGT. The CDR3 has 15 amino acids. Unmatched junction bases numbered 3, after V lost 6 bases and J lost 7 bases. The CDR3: CASREGLAGGNEQFF. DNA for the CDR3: TGTGCCAGCAGAGAGGGACTAGCGGGGGGGAATGAGCAGTTCTTC.

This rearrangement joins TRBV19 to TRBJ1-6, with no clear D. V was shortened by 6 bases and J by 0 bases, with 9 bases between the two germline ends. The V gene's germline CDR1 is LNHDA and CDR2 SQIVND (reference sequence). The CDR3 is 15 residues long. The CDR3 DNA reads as TGTGCCAGTAGCACATCTAGCTCCTATAATTCACCCCTCCACTTT. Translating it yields CASSTSSSYNSPLHF.

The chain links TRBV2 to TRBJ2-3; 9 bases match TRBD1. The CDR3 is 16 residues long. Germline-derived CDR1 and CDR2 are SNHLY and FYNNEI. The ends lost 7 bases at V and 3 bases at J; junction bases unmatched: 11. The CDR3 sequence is CASKRSWGQGTDTQYF. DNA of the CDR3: TGTGCCAGCAAGAGGAGTTGGGGACAGGGAACAGATACGCAGTATTTT.

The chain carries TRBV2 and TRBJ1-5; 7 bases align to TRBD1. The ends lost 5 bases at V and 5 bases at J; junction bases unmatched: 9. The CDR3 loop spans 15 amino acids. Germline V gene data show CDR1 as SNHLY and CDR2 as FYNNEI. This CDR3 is CASSRETGTDQPQHF. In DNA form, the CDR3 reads TGTGCCAGCAGTAGGGAGACAGGGACCGATCAGCCCCAGCATTTT.

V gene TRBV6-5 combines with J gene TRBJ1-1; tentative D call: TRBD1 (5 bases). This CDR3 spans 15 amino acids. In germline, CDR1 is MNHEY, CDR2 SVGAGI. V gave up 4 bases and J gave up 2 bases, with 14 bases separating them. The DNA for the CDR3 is TGTGCCAGCAGTTCCAGACAGACCAGCAACACTGAAGCTTTCTTT. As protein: CASSSRQTSNTEAFF.

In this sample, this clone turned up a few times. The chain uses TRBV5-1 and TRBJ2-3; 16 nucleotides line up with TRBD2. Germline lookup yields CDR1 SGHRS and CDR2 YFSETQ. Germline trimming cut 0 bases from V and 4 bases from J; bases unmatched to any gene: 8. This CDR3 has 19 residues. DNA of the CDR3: TGCGCCAGCAGCTTGGAACAGGGACTAGCGGGGGGGCTGTCAGATACGCAGTATTTT. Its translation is CASSLEQGLAGGLSDTQYF.

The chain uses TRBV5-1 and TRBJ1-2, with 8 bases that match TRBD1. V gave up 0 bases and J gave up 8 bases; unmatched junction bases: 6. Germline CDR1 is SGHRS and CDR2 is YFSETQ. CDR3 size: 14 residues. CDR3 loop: CASSLGQGIIGYTF. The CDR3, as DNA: TGCGCCAGCAGCTTGGGACAGGGGATTATAGGCTACACCTTC.

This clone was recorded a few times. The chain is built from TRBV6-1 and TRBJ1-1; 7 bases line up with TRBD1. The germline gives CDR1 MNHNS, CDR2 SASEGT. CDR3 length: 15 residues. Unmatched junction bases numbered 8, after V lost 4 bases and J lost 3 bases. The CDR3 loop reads CASSASTGAYTEAFF. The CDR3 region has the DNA TGTGCCAGCAGTGCAAGCACAGGGGCCTACACTGAAGCTTTCTTT.

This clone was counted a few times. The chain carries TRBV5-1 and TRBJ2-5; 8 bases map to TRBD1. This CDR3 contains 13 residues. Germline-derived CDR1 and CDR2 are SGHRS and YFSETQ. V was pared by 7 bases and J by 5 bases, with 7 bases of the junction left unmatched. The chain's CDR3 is CASRTGYRETQYF. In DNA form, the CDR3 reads TGCGCCAGCCGGACAGGGTATAGGGAGACCCAGTACTTC.

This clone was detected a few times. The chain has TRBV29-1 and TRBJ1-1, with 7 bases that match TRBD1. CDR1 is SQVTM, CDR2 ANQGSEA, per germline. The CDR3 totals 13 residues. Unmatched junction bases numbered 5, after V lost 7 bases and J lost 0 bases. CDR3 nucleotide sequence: TGCAGCGCACTAGACAGGGTGAACACTGAAGCTTTCTTT. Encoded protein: CSALDRVNTEAFF.

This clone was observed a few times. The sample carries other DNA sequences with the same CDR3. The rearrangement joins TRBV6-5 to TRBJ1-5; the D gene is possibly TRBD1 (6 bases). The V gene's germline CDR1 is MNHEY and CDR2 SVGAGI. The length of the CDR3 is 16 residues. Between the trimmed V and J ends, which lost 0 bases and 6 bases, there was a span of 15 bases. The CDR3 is CASSYSSPGDGQPQHF. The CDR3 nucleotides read TGTGCCAGCAGTTACTCGTCCCCAGGGGATGGTCAGCCCCAGCATTTT.

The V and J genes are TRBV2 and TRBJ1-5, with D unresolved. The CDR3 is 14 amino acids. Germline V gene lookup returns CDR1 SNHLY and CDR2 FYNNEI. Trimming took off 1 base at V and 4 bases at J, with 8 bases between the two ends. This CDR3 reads CASSEVARNQPQHF. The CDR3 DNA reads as TGTGCCAGCAGTGAAGTTGCCAGAAATCAGCCCCAGCATTTT.

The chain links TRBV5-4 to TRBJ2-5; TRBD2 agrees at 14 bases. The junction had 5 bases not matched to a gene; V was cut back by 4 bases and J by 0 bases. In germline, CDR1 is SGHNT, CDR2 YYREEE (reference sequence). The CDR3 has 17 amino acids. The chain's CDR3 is CASSLGLAGEYQETQYF. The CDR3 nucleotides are TGTGCCAGCAGCCTGGGACTAGCGGGGGAGTACCAAGAGACCCAGTACTTC. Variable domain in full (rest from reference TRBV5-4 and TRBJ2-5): ETGVTQSPTHLIKTRGQQVTLRCSSQSGHNTVSWYQQALGQGPQFIFQYYREEENGRGNFPPRFSGLQFPNYSSELNVNALELDDSALYLCASSLGLAGEYQETQYFGPGTRLLVL.

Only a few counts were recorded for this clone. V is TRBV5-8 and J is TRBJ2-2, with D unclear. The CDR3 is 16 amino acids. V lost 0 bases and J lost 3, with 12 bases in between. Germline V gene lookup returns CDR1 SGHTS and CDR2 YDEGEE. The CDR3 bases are TGTGCCAGCAGCTTGGCTATATCAACCTACACCGGGGAGCTGTTTTTT. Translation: CASSLAISTYTGELFF.